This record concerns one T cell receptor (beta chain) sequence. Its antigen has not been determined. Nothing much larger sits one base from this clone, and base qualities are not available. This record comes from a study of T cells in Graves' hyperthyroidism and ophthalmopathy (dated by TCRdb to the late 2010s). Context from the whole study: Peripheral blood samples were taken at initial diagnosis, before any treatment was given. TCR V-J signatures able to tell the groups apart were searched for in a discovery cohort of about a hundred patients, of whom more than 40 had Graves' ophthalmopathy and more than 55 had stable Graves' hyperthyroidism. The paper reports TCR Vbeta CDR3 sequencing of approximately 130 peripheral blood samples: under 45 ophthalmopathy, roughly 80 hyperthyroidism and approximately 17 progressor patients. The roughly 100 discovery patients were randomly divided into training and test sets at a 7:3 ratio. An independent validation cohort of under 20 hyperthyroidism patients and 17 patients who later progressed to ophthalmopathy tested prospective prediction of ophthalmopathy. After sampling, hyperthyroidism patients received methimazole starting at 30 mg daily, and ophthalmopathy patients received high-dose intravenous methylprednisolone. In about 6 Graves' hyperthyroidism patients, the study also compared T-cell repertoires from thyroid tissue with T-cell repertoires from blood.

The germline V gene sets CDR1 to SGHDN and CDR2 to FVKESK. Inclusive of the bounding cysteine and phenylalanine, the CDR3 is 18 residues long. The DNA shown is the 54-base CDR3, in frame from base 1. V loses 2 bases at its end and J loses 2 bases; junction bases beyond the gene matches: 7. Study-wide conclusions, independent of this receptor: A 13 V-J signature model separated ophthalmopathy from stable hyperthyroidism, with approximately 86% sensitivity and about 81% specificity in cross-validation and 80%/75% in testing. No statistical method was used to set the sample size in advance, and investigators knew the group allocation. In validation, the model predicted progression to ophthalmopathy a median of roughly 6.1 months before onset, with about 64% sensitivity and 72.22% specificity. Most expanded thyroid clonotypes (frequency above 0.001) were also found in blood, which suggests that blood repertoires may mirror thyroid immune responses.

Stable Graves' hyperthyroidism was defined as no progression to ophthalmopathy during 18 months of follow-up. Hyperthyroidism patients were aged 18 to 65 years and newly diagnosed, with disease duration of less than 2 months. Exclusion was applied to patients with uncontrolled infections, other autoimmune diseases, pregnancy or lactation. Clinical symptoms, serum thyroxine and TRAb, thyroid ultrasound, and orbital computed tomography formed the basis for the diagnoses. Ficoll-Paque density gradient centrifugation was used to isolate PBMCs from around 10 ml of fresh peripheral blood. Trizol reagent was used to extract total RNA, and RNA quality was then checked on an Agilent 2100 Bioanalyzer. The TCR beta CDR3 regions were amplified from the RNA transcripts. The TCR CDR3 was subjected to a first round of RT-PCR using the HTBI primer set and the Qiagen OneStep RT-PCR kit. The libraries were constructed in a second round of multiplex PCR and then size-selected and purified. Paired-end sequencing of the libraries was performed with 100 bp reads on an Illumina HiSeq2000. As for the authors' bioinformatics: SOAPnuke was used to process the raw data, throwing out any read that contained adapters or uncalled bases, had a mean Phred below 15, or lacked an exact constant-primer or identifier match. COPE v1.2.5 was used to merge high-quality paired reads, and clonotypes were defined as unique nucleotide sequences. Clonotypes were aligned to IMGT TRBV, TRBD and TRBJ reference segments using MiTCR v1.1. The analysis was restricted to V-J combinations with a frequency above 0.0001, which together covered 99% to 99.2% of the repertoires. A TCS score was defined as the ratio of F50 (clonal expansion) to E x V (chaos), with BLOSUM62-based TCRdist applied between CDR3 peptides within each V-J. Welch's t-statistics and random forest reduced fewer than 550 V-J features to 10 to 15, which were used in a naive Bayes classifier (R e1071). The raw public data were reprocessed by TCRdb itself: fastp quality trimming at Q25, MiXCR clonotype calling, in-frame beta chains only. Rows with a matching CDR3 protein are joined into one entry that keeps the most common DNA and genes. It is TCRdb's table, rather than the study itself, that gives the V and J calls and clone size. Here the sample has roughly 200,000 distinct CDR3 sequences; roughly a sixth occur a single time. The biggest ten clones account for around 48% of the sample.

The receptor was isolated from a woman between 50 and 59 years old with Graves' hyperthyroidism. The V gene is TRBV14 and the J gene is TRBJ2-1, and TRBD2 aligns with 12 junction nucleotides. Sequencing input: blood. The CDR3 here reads CASSQRTSGRSPYNEQFF. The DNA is TGTGCCAGCAGCCAACGTACTAGCGGGAGGAGTCCCTACAATGAGCAGTTCTTC.